One sample yielded the 26 T cell receptor beta chains listed below, sequenced in a study of blood T cell repertoires in COVID-19. Profiled with immunoSEQ multiplex PCR; TCRdb holds only in-frame clones, not every one. The sample yields tens of thousands of clones, about 82% seen once. Sequencing was carried out using peripheral blood. These receptors all stem from an elderly woman in a cohort sampled during active or convalescent COVID-19.

The chain couples TRBV5-1 to TRBJ1-2, with 8 bases aligning to TRBD1. Trimming cost V 6 bases and J 4 bases; bases outside gene matches: 14. Per germline, CDR1 SGHRS and CDR2 YFSETQ. CDR3 length: 16 residues. The CDR3 loop reads CASKQGQEGYFYGYTF. The DNA for the CDR3 is TGCGCCAGCAAGCAGGGACAGGAGGGGTATTTCTATGGCTACACCTTC.

The chain combines TRBV6-5 with TRBJ1-5; 7 nucleotides match TRBD1. Trimming at V came to 6 bases and at J to 7 bases, leaving 9 bases not matched to a gene. Per germline, CDR1 MNHEY and CDR2 SVGAGI. CDR3 length: 14 amino acids. This chain's CDR3 is CASSDSRGNQPQHF. The CDR3 coding sequence is TGTGCCAGCAGCGATAGCAGGGGGAACCAGCCCCAGCATTTT.

V usage is TRBV9 and J usage is TRBJ2-5; 8 bases fit TRBD2. J gave up 3 bases and V 4 bases, and 11 bases lay outside the gene matches. Per the germline V gene, CDR1 is SGDLS and CDR2 is YYNGEE. CDR3 length: 16 residues. CDR3 nucleotide sequence: TGTGCCAGCAGCCCGCGGGGGGCGGTTGGAAAAGAGACCCAGTACTTC. This gives the protein CASSPRGAVGKETQYF.

The chain recombines TRBV10-3 with TRBJ2-7; 11 bases are shared with TRBD2. The CDR3 consists of 17 residues. Trimming cost V 2 bases and J 0 bases; bases outside gene matches: 6. CDR1 and CDR2 (germline): ENHRY, SYGVKD. CDR3 sequence reads: CAISEVLAGAGSYEQYV. DNA of the CDR3: TGTGCCATCAGTGAGGTACTAGCGGGAGCGGGCTCCTACGAGCAGTACGTC.

The chain couples TRBV6-5 to TRBJ1-2; 8 bases agree with TRBD1. This CDR3 comprises 13 residues. Germline CDR1 reads MNHEY; CDR2 reads SVGAGI. With V trimmed by 5 bases and J by 4 bases, 3 bases remained unmatched. CDR3 residues: CASSQGAAYGYTF. In DNA, the CDR3 is TGTGCCAGCAGTCAGGGGGCTGCCTATGGCTACACCTTC.

The V call is TRBV2, the J call TRBJ2-7; tentative D call: TRBD1 (6 bases). The V and J ends lost 5 bases and 2 bases respectively, with 10 bases between them. There are 13 residues in the CDR3. Germline assignment: CDR1 SNHLY and CDR2 FYNNEI. CDR3 loop: CASSLDSTYEQYV. CDR3 coding DNA: TGTGCCAGCAGTTTGGACAGTACCTACGAGCAGTACGTC.

The chain recombines TRBV5-1 with TRBJ1-4, with D possibly being TRBD1 (5 bases). The CDR3 runs 19 residues. Trimming cost V 0 bases and J 3 bases, with 21 bases left between them. CDR1 and CDR2 from the germline V gene are SGHRS and YFSETQ. CDR3 sequence reads: CASSLGEWTTDPANEKLFF. CDR3 coding DNA: TGCGCCAGCAGCTTGGGTGAGTGGACAACCGACCCAGCTAATGAAAAACTGTTTTTT.

V usage is TRBV6-5 and J usage is TRBJ1-2, with D perhaps TRBD1 (5 bases). CDR1 is MNHEY and CDR2 is SVGAGI in the germline V gene. Trimming took off 2 bases at V and 5 bases at J, with 12 bases between the two ends. This CDR3 comprises 14 residues. The CDR3 loop reads CASSYGQGGYGYTF. CDR3 sequence (DNA): TGTGCCAGCAGTTACGGGCAGGGTGGATATGGCTACACCTTC.

This chain uses TRBV2 with TRBJ1-6; D unclear. Germline CDR1 is SNHLY and CDR2 is FYNNEI. The V and J ends lost 2 bases and 7 bases respectively, with 9 bases between them. This CDR3 is built from 14 residues. The CDR3 DNA follows: TGTGCCAGCAGTGAACTGTTTGGCAATTCACCCCTCCACTTT. It translates to CASSELFGNSPLHF.

This rearrangement joins TRBV3-1 (or the pseudogene TRBV3-2) to TRBJ1-6; 10 nucleotides agree with TRBD1. V lost 4 bases and J lost 9; bases outside the gene matches: 3. Germline-derived CDR1 and CDR2 are LGHDT and YNNKEL (reference sequence). CDR3 size: 14 residues. CDR3 residues: CASSPRTGGSPLHF. In nucleotides, the CDR3 is TGTGCCAGCAGCCCCCGGACAGGGGGTTCACCCCTCCACTTT.

This chain joins TRBV10-3 and TRBJ1-1, with D perhaps TRBD1 (6 bases). Germline V gives CDR1 ENHRY, CDR2 SYGVKD. CDR3 length: 13 amino acids. V was pared by 6 bases and J by 2 bases, with 10 bases between. CDR3 residues: CAISGQSNTEAFF. The CDR3 nucleotides are TGTGCCATCAGCGGACAGAGTAACACTGAAGCTTTCTTT.

The V gene is TRBV10-3, the J gene TRBJ2-7, with D perhaps matching TRBD2 (5 bases). Between the trimmed V and J ends, which lost 0 bases and 2 bases, there was a span of 11 bases. Germline V gives CDR1 ENHRY, CDR2 SYGVKD. The CDR3 runs 15 residues. Here the CDR3 reads CAISESAGGPYEQYF. CDR3 nucleotides: TGTGCCATCAGTGAGTCCGCGGGTGGCCCCTACGAGCAGTACTTC.

The chain is built from TRBV5-4 and TRBJ2-7; 15 bases align to TRBD2. Trimming took 3 bases from V and 6 from J; bases not matched to a gene: 1. Germline values: CDR1 SGHNT, CDR2 YYREEE (reference sequence). This CDR3 contains 14 residues. The CDR3 protein is CASSSGLAGGEQYF. DNA for the CDR3: TGTGCCAGCAGCTCGGGACTAGCGGGAGGCGAGCAGTACTTC.

The chain's CDR3 is CATSRELTVRTNYGYTF. DNA for the CDR3: TGTGCCACCAGCAGAGAACTGACAGTGAGGACTAACTATGGCTACACCTTC. The gene calls are TRBV15 and TRBJ1-2, with a tentative D call TRBD1 (5 bases). Germline V gives CDR1 LNHNV, CDR2 YYDKDF (reference sequence). V dropped 0 bases and J dropped 0 bases, with 14 bases sitting between them. The CDR3 sequence is 17 residues long.

The chain employs TRBV18 and TRBJ2-2; D is perhaps TRBD1 (6 bases). Germline V lookup: CDR1 KGHSH, CDR2 LQKENI. V shed 4 bases and J shed 7 bases, with 13 bases lying between them. The CDR3 has 14 amino acids. CDR3 in amino acids: CASSLYRTDGELFF. The CDR3 bases are TGTGCCAGCTCACTTTACAGGACAGACGGGGAGCTGTTTTTT.

A single count supports this clone. The chain carries TRBV28 and TRBJ2-1, with a possible D match to TRBD2 (5 bases). Germline V gene lookup returns CDR1 MDHEN and CDR2 SYDVKM. The CDR3 has 11 residues. The V and J ends lost 4 bases and 8 bases respectively, with 6 bases between them. The CDR3 loop is CASSSADEQFF. CDR3 bases: TGTGCCAGCAGTTCAGCGGATGAGCAGTTCTTC.

V gene TRBV24-1 combines with J gene TRBJ1-2; the D gene is possibly TRBD1 (6 bases). Germline assignment: CDR1 KGHDR and CDR2 SFDVKD. There are 14 residues in the CDR3. V lost 0 bases to trimming and J lost 6 bases, with 10 bases between them. CDR3 in DNA: TGTGCCACCAGTGATTTGGACAGGCTGGATGGCTACACCTTC. As protein: CATSDLDRLDGYTF.

V gene TRBV5-1 combines with J gene TRBJ2-2; 15 bases are shared with TRBD2. The CDR3 is 18 amino acids. Germline V CDR1 and CDR2: SGHRS, YFSETQ. V shed 4 bases, J shed 2 bases, and the junction held 6 bases outside the gene matches. The CDR3 bases are TGCGCCAGCAGCGGGGGACTAGCGGGAGGAGCCAACACCGGGGAGCTGTTTTTT. Its protein is CASSGGLAGGANTGELFF. The variable domain in full, with the rest retrieved from reference TRBV5-1 and TRBJ2-2, is KAGVTQTPRYLIKTRGQQVTLSCSPISGHRSVSWYQQTPGQGLQFLFEYFSETQRNKGNFPGRFSGRQFSNSRSEMNVSTLELGDSALYLCASSGGLAGGANTGELFFGEGSRLTVL.

CDR3 DNA sequence: TGTGCCAGCAGCTTAGATATAATGCAGGGGGCATATGAGACCCAGTACTTC. Amino acids: CASSLDIMQGAYETQYF. The rearrangement links TRBV11-3 to TRBJ2-5; 8 positions match TRBD1. Germline V CDR1 and CDR2: SGHNT, YENEEA. With 0 bases clipped from V and 5 bases from J, the junction kept 11 bases outside the gene matches. The CDR3 is made up of 17 amino acids.

CDR3 region: CASSSNREGEAFF. The CDR3 coding sequence is TGTGCCAGCAGTTCGAACAGGGAGGGGGAAGCTTTCTTT. This sequence joins TRBV12-3 or TRBV12-4 and TRBJ1-1, with a tentative D call TRBD1 (6 bases). The V end lost 4 bases, the J end lost 8 bases, and 14 bases lay between the germline ends. This CDR3 comprises 13 residues.

This chain links TRBV18 with TRBJ1-1; D might be TRBD1 (5 bases). V shed 4 bases and J shed 5 bases, with 14 bases lying between them. This CDR3 is 14 amino acids long. CDR1 and CDR2 (germline): KGHSH, LQKENI. The CDR3 is CASSREQGSTEAFF. The CDR3 DNA follows: TGTGCCAGCTCACGCGAGCAGGGTTCGACTGAAGCTTTCTTT.

The chain combines TRBV28 with TRBJ1-2, with 10 bases lining up with TRBD1. The CDR3 is 16 amino acids. Per germline, CDR1 MDHEN and CDR2 SYDVKM. After removal of 2 bases from V and 7 bases from J, the junction contained 10 bases not matched to a gene. As DNA, the CDR3 is TGTGCCAGCAGTTTAACGGGACAGGGGCCTCTCGGTGGCTACACCTTC. Residues: CASSLTGQGPLGGYTF.

The rearrangement uses TRBV4-1 and TRBJ2-1; tentative D call: TRBD1 (5 bases). Germline CDR1 is MGHRA and CDR2 is YSYEKL. Trimming pared 2 bases from V and 10 bases from J, leaving 15 bases between. The CDR3 totals 14 residues. CDR3 in amino acids: CASSQPSGFGEQFF. In DNA form, the CDR3 reads TGCGCCAGCAGCCAACCCTCAGGGTTTGGGGAGCAGTTCTTC.

This clone has more than one count but fewer than ten. The rearrangement uses TRBV11-2 and TRBJ1-6; possibly TRBD1 for D (6 bases). Germline V lookup: CDR1 SGHAT, CDR2 FQNNGV. This CDR3 contains 15 residues. V dropped 4 bases and J dropped 8 bases, with 15 bases sitting between them. The CDR3 sequence is CASSSEPGVYSPLHF. CDR3 bases: TGTGCCAGCAGCTCCGAACCAGGGGTCTATTCACCCCTCCACTTT.

This chain uses TRBV14 with TRBJ2-3; D is undetermined. Germline CDR1 is SGHDN and CDR2 is FVKESK. V was shortened by 1 base and J by 10 bases, with 9 bases between the two germline ends. The CDR3 is 12 amino acids. CDR3 in DNA: TGTGCCAGCAGCCAAGTATCAGTGCCGCAGTATTTT. Translated, it gives CASSQVSVPQYF.

This sequence joins TRBV9 and TRBJ2-5; 7 nucleotides align to TRBD2. In germline, CDR1 is SGDLS, CDR2 YYNGEE. The CDR3 covers 16 residues. V dropped 0 bases and J dropped 4; count of bases not matched to a gene: 9. CDR3 sequence reads: CASSVGPGGNGETQYF. In DNA, the CDR3 is TGTGCCAGCAGCGTAGGCCCGGGGGGTAATGGAGAGACCCAGTACTTC.